A single sample gave rise to the 12 T cell receptor beta chains below, sequenced in a study of blood T cell repertoires in COVID-19. Using immunoSEQ multiplex PCR, the repertoire was profiled, and TCRdb retains in-frame clones only, with some absent. The sample lists approximately 300,000 clones; around 90% were seen once. Sequenced input: peripheral blood. The origin of the receptors is a woman in her 30s with COVID-19, enrolled during active disease.

The chain is built from TRBV9 and TRBJ2-3; 11 bases are shared with TRBD2. Germline V CDR1 and CDR2: SGDLS, YYNGEE. V was pared by 3 bases and J by 0 bases, with 6 bases of the junction left unmatched. This CDR3 contains 17 residues. Here the CDR3 reads CASSAYLAGGSTDTQYF. CDR3 bases: TGTGCCAGCAGCGCGTACTTAGCGGGAGGGAGCACAGATACGCAGTATTTT.

This chain connects TRBV4-1 to TRBJ1-1, with 7 nucleotides matching TRBD1. The CDR3 runs 13 residues. In germline, CDR1 is MGHRA, CDR2 YSYEKL. Losses at the gene ends were 4 bases for V and 4 bases for J; bases not matched to a gene: 3. The chain's CDR3 is CASSRDRGTEAFF. The CDR3 nucleotides are TGCGCCAGCAGCCGGGACAGAGGCACTGAAGCTTTCTTT.

This sequence joins TRBV19 and TRBJ2-2; 8 bases agree with TRBD2. Germline V CDR1 and CDR2: LNHDA, SQIVND (reference sequence). V shed 5 bases and J 6 bases; nucleotides not matched to a gene: 11. CDR3 length: 16 amino acids. The CDR3 loop is CASSPGTRVSSGELFF. CDR3 nucleotide sequence: TGTGCCAGTAGTCCGGGGACTAGGGTTTCTTCCGGGGAGCTGTTTTTT. The whole variable domain, filled in from reference TRBV19 and TRBJ2-2, reads DGGITQSPKYLFRKEGQNVTLSCEQNLNHDAMYWYRQDPGQGLRLIYYSQIVNDFQKGDIAEGYSVSREKKESFPLTVTSAQKNPTAFYLCASSPGTRVSSGELFFGEGSRLTVL.

This rearrangement joins TRBV7-6 to TRBJ1-1, with D hard to call. Trimming removed 2 bases at V and 4 bases at J, with 8 bases between. This CDR3 has 13 residues. Germline CDR1 reads SGHVS; CDR2 reads FNYEAQ. The CDR3 region has the DNA TGTGCCAGCAGCTTATCAGCGGGCACTGAAGCTTTCTTT. It is translated as CASSLSAGTEAFF. The whole variable domain, filled in from reference TRBV7-6 and TRBJ1-1, reads GAGVSQSPRYKVTKRGQDVALRCDPISGHVSLYWYRQALGQGPEFLTYFNYEAQQDKSGLPNDRFSAERPEGSISTLTIQRTEQRDSAMYRCASSLSAGTEAFFGQGTRLTVV.

This clone was counted once. CDR3 sequence (DNA): TGCGCCAGCAGCTTACTAGCGGGGGAGACCCAGTACTTC. Protein product: CASSLLAGETQYF. The chain links TRBV5-1 to TRBJ2-5; 10 bases are a match to TRBD2. From germline, CDR1 is SGHRS and CDR2 YFSETQ. V shed 2 bases, J shed 5 bases, and the junction held 0 bases outside the gene matches. The CDR3 totals 13 residues.

The genes are TRBV29-1 and TRBJ2-1; TRBD1 is a possible D gene (5 bases). V was shortened by 3 bases and J by 4 bases, with 7 bases between the two germline ends. The length of the CDR3 is 12 residues. Germline assignment: CDR1 SQVTM and CDR2 ANQGSEA. Here the CDR3 reads CSVESGYNEQFF. Here the CDR3 DNA reads TGCAGCGTTGAGTCAGGGTACAATGAGCAGTTCTTC.

The rearrangement links TRBV24-1 to TRBJ1-4; 8 bases fit TRBD1. V was clipped by 3 bases and J by 14 bases; unmatched bases: 4. CDR1 and CDR2 (germline): KGHDR, SFDVKD. This CDR3 comprises 12 residues. CDR3 coding DNA: TGTGCCACCAGTGATGGACAGGGTTTGCTGTTTTTT. This gives the protein CATSDGQGLLFF.

The rearrangement joins TRBV4-3 to TRBJ2-1; 7 bases are shared with TRBD2. CDR1 and CDR2 (germline): LGHNA, YSLEER. V was clipped by 0 bases and J by 8 bases; unmatched bases: 7. The length of the CDR3 is 15 residues. The CDR3 DNA is TGCGCCAGCAGCCAAGACCATTCTCGGGGGGATGAGCAGTTCTTC. Its translation is CASSQDHSRGDEQFF.

This clone has only one observation. This chain connects TRBV9 to TRBJ2-1, with a weak D call TRBD2 (6 bases). The V end was cut by 4 bases, the J end by 7 bases, with 21 bases between. CDR1 is SGDLS, CDR2 YYNGEE, per germline. CDR3 length: 16 amino acids. The CDR3 coding sequence is TGTGCCAGCAGCCCCTCGGGGGAGGTATATGAAAATGAGCAGTTCTTC. It specifies CASSPSGEVYENEQFF.

The chain couples TRBV14 to TRBJ2-3, with a tentative D call TRBD1 (5 bases). CDR3 length: 14 amino acids. Germline CDR1 is SGHDN and CDR2 is FVKESK. V was trimmed by 2 bases and J by 6 bases, leaving 12 bases between them. DNA for the CDR3: TGTGCCAGCAGCCAAATGGCAGGGCAGGATACGCAGTATTTT. It yields the protein CASSQMAGQDTQYF.

This chain connects TRBV6-5 to TRBJ1-1; 7 bases match TRBD1. The V and J ends lost 5 bases and 5 bases, in that order; junction bases with no gene match: 5. The CDR3 has 13 residues. Germline-derived CDR1 and CDR2 are MNHEY and SVGAGI. The CDR3 loop is CASSNHRGTEAFF. In DNA, the CDR3 is TGTGCCAGCAGTAATCACAGGGGAACTGAAGCTTTCTTT.

The V and J genes are TRBV5-1 and TRBJ1-6; 7 positions match TRBD1. Germline CDR1 is SGHRS and CDR2 is YFSETQ. The CDR3 consists of 16 residues. Losses at the gene ends were 4 bases for V and 7 bases for J; bases not matched to a gene: 11. DNA of the CDR3: TGCGCCAGCAGCCGCGGACAGGCCCGAGGAAATTCACCCCTCCACTTT. Protein sequence: CASSRGQARGNSPLHF.